This T cell receptor beta chain came from a study of CD8 T cells in Susac syndrome. After extraction with the RNeasy kit, about 0.45 to 1 ug of the RNA was reverse transcribed using random hexamers. Amplification of TCR beta CDR3 used immunoSEQ multiplex PCR across 54 Vbeta and 13 Jbeta. TCRdb re-called the immunoSEQ multiplex PCR reads with MiXCR, one entry per CDR3 protein. The table includes some 120,000 distinct CDR3 sequences, approximately 91% detected once. In blood CD8+ and CD4+ T cells, TCR beta underwent sequencing. The germline V and J ends were trimmed by 2 bases and 0 bases, with 10 bases remaining between them. Germline V gives CDR1 KGHSH, CDR2 LQKENI. This CDR3 comprises 15 residues.

The sample was CD4+ T cells from PBMCs. This chain uses TRBV18 with TRBJ1-1; a possible D gene is TRBD1 (6 bases). This receptor was obtained from a human donor in good health. CDR3 DNA: TGTGCCAGCTCACCATCAGGGACACTGAACACTGAAGCTTTCTTT. Translation: CASSPSGTLNTEAFF.